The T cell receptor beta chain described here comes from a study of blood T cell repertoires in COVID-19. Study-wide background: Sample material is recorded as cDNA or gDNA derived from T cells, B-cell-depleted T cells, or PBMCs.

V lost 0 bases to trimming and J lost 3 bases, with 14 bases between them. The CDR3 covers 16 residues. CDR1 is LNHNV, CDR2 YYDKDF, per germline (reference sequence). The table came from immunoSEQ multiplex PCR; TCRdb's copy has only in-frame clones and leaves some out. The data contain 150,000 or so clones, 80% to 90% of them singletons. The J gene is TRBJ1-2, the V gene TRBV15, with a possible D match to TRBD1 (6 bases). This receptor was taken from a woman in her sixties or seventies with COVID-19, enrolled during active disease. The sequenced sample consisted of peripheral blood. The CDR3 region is CATSRDLGGADYGYTF. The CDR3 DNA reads TGTGCCACCAGCAGAGATCTTGGGGGCGCGGACTATGGCTACACCTTC.